Detailed here is one T cell receptor (beta chain). The data stem from a study of monozygotic twins with inflammatory bowel disease. With the 5' RACE reads reprocessed, TCRdb shows one record per CDR3 protein and no DNA. This sample lists some 440,000 distinct CDR3 sequences; its ten largest clones have about 2.4%. There are 15 residues in the CDR3. CDR1 is SEHNR and CDR2 is FQNEAQ in the germline V gene (reference sequence). Blood, 2 to 2.5 ml, was drawn per donor. The material sequenced was blood. This chain uses TRBV7-9 with TRBJ2-4; with no DNA, the TCRdb D assignment of TRBD1 cannot be verified. The TCR was taken from a human donor with ulcerative colitis or Crohn's disease, or a healthy co-twin of an affected twin (not recorded which). This CDR3 is CASSRPGEAKNIQYF.